This passage covers 9 T cell receptor beta chains from one sample sequenced in a study of CD8 T cells in ankylosing spondylitis. TCRdb recomputed calls from the 5' RACE reads with MiXCR, one row per CDR3 protein. The sample has over 150,000 distinct CDR3 sequences, about 20% seen once. Source material: blood, either unsorted or a sorted T cell fraction (not recorded which). These receptors were obtained from a male donor aged 10 to 35 with ankylosing spondylitis or in good health (not recorded which).

This clonotype was counted ten times or more. The rearrangement links TRBV5-1 to TRBJ2-7; TRBD2 is a possible D gene (6 bases). V gave up 1 base and J gave up 3 bases, with 11 bases separating them. The CDR3 extends over 14 amino acids. In germline, CDR1 is SGHRS, CDR2 YFSETQ. The CDR3 sequence is CASSLWGERYEQYF. Here the CDR3 DNA reads TGCGCCAGCAGCTTGTGGGGGGAGCGCTACGAGCAGTACTTC.

This clonotype showed up just a few times. V gene TRBV7-6 combines with J gene TRBJ2-5, with D uncertain. This CDR3 is 16 amino acids long. V shed 1 base and J shed 3 bases, with 15 bases lying between them. Per the germline V gene, CDR1 is SGHVS and CDR2 is FNYEAQ. The CDR3 spells CASSLVVGDGEETQYF. Here the CDR3 DNA reads TGTGCCAGCAGCTTAGTAGTTGGGGATGGGGAAGAGACCCAGTACTTC.

This clonotype was observed many times. The chain couples TRBV12-3 or TRBV12-4 to TRBJ2-1; TRBD2 might be the D (5 bases). The CDR3 extends over 15 amino acids. The V end was cut by 2 bases, the J end by 8 bases, with 16 bases between. CDR3 in amino acids: CASSLTSGPWDEQFF. DNA for the CDR3: TGTGCCAGCAGTTTAACCAGCGGTCCGTGGGATGAGCAGTTCTTC.

This clonotype has at least ten counts. V and J are TRBV5-1 and TRBJ2-2; TRBD1 aligns across 7 bases. The CDR3 sequence is 14 residues long. J lost 7 bases, V lost 4 bases, and 7 bases had no gene match. Germline CDR1 is SGHRS and CDR2 is YFSETQ. The CDR3 DNA follows: TGCGCCAGCAGCCAGACAGGGTTCGGCGGGGAGCTGTTTTTT. Protein product: CASSQTGFGGELFF. Drawing the rest from reference TRBV5-1 and TRBJ2-2, the complete variable domain is KAGVTQTPRYLIKTRGQQVTLSCSPISGHRSVSWYQQTPGQGLQFLFEYFSETQRNKGNFPGRFSGRQFSNSRSEMNVSTLELGDSALYLCASSQTGFGGELFFGEGSRLTVL.

This clonotype was detected many times. This chain uses TRBV12-3 or TRBV12-4 with TRBJ1-3; D unclear. The V and J ends lost 3 bases and 4 bases respectively, with 10 bases between them. CDR3 size: 14 residues. CDR3: CASSFRGGGNTIYF. The CDR3 DNA sequence: TGTGCCAGCAGTTTTCGTGGAGGAGGAAACACCATATATTTT.

The table lists this clonotype with many counts. The gene calls are TRBV2 and TRBJ2-1; the D is unclear. Germline CDR1 SNHLY, CDR2 FYNNEI. The CDR3 has 12 amino acids. V was pared by 2 bases and J by 5 bases, with 4 bases between. This chain's CDR3 is CASSEINNEQFF. CDR3 DNA sequence: TGTGCCAGCAGTGAAATCAACAATGAGCAGTTCTTC. Filled out from reference TRBV2 and TRBJ2-1, the complete variable domain reads EPEVTQTPSHQVTQMGQEVILRCVPISNHLYFYWYRQILGQKVEFLVSFYNNEISEKSEIFDDQFSVERPDGSNFTLKIRSTKLEDSAMYFCASSEINNEQFFGPGTRLTVL.

This clonotype was observed many times. CDR3 DNA: TGTGCCAGCAGTCGTCCAGCTAGCGGGGGCTCCTACAATGAGCAGTTCTTC. It codes for CASSRPASGGSYNEQFF. The rearrangement uses TRBV6-6 and TRBJ2-1; 10 nucleotides line up with TRBD2. V trimming: 5 bases; J trimming: 0 bases; junction bases outside the gene matches: 7. Germline CDR1 reads MNHNY; CDR2 reads SVGAGI (reference sequence). This CDR3 has 17 residues.

This clonotype was detected many times. The genes are TRBV4-3 and TRBJ1-5; 7 bases align to TRBD1. Germline CDR1 and CDR2: LGHNA and YSLEER. There are 15 residues in the CDR3. V dropped 0 bases and J dropped 4; count of bases not matched to a gene: 3. The CDR3 DNA reads TGCGCCAGCAGCCAAGACCAGGGGGGGAATCAGCCCCAGCATTTT. Its protein product is CASSQDQGGNQPQHF.

In its sample, this clonotype was seen many times. V usage is TRBV5-1 and J usage is TRBJ2-7; 8 positions match TRBD1. Germline V gene sequence: CDR1 SGHRS, CDR2 YFSETQ. The CDR3 contains 15 residues. V lost 4 bases, J lost 6 bases, and 12 bases stayed unmatched. CDR3 nucleotides: TGCGCCAGCAGCGCATCCGGGACAGGAACCTCCGAGCAGTACGTC. This translates into CASSASGTGTSEQYV.